This T cell receptor beta chain was retrieved from a study of CD8+ T cells in alopecia areata. About the study: Tofacitinib administration persisted for 6 to 18 months, succeeded by 6 months off drug.

Germline V lookup: CDR1 KGHSH, CDR2 LQKENI. The CDR3 runs to 15 residues. V was clipped by 3 bases and J by 2 bases, with 11 bases between them. In its sample, this clone was seen a few times. Its antigen is still unknown. Study-level results: Sequences from scalp samples also cover resident alphabeta T cells of normal skin.

Extracted RNA was reverse transcribed into cDNA, the sequencing template. Clones were sequenced by immunoSEQ multiplex PCR, and TCRdb holds only the in-frame ones, with some missing. The sample comprises some 240,000 clones, about 50% of which are singletons, and around 1.4% rests with the top ten. Treatment indicated: oral pan-JAK inhibitor, 5-10 mg twice daily. Researchers gathered lesional scalp punch biopsies and peripheral blood from patients with alopecia areata. The chain carries TRBV18 and TRBJ2-4; D not resolved. The TCR comes from a human donor with alopecia areata. The sequencing used CD4+ T cells sorted from blood, collected at week 4, from a patient treated with tofacitinib. The CDR3 protein is CASSPPGVTKNIQYF. Here the CDR3 DNA reads TGTGCCAGCTCACCTCCTGGGGTGACCAAAAACATTCAGTACTTC.